This T cell receptor (beta chain) was sequenced for a study of blood T cell repertoires in COVID-19 (dated by TCRdb to the early 2020s). For the wider study: Samples from collaborators originated in the United States, Italy and Spain and spanned both the acute and convalescent phases of COVID-19. Nearly every sample came with metadata listing a de-identified subject ID, COVID-19 status, age in years and sex. The samples were drawn from the first 160 participants of the ongoing ImmuneRACE study and from some 1,300 subjects provided by 6 global collaborators. The repertoires were released in a freely available public database intended as a resource for research on the immune response to SARS-CoV-2. Where HLA class I and class II types were available, the types were taken from metadata supplied by the sample provider, not from assay-based typing. The material from the prospective study consisted of cDNA or gDNA derived from T cells, B-cell-depleted T cells, or PBMCs. Deeply sampled blood TCRbeta repertoires from subjects exposed to, actively infected with, or recovered from COVID-19 were included in the dataset.

What the authors observed across the whole study: The amount of clinical and demographic metadata varied by source and participant and was provided uncurated.

At one collaborating source in Seattle, patients were enrolled during active infection and were followed longitudinally through the course of disease. Whole blood was collected in K2EDTA tubes by collaborating institutions according to the institutions' own protocols. Collaborator samples were shipped for TCRbeta analysis as frozen whole blood, isolated PBMCs, or DNA extracted from either sample type. Including the terminal cysteine and phenylalanine, the CDR3 comprises 14 residues. The DNA shown is the 42-base CDR3, in frame from base 1. In the germline V gene, CDR1 corresponds to MDHEN and CDR2 to SYDVKM. V and J are trimmed by 3 bases and 8 bases, and the gene matches miss 7 bases of the junction. This clone was recorded once. It lacks a known antigen. Base quality data are lacking; no much larger clone is found one base away. The immunoSEQ Assay, a bias-controlled multiplex PCR, was used to amplify TCRbeta CDR3 regions from genomic DNA. In the source study's methods: The number of nucleated cells in each sample was estimated by amplification of reference gene primers within the assay. To quantify the absolute abundance of each unique TCRbeta CDR3 rearrangement, sequence reads were collapsed and filtered. For each sample, productive Simpson clonality was calculated as the square root of Simpson's diversity index over productive rearrangements. TCRdb limited this immuneACCESS table to in-frame rearrangements with V and J called. A share of clones is missing; checked studies link under half to unresolved V genes, and the rest is unexplained. V, J and clone size derive from that table, while D and trimming were established from the DNA sequence. A total of about 80,000 clones appear in this sample, 85% of them only once. Roughly 9.6% of the sample belongs to the ten largest clones.

Here the chain combines TRBV28 and TRBJ1-2; 9 middle bases align to TRBD1. This receptor was identified in a man over 45 with COVID-19, enrolled during active disease. Sequenced material: peripheral blood. In nucleotide form, the sequence is TGTGCCAGCAGTTTCCGGGACAGGGTTAGGGGCTACACCTTC. The encoded protein is CASSFRDRVRGYTF.